One sample yielded the 7 T cell receptor beta chains listed below, sequenced in a study of blood T cell repertoires in COVID-19. Libraries were prepared by immunoSEQ multiplex PCR; TCRdb keeps only in-frame clonotypes and omits some of them. This table holds approximately 250,000 clones, 88% found once. Source material: PBMCs or T cells enriched from blood (not recorded which). The source of these receptors is a woman in her thirties who had recovered from COVID-19.

The chain uses TRBV5-6 and TRBJ1-1; 9 positions match TRBD1. CDR3 length equals 14 residues. In germline, CDR1 is SGHDT, CDR2 YYEEEE. J gave up 11 bases and V 3 bases, and 11 bases lay outside the gene matches. CDR3 protein: CASSSGTGSSKAFF. The CDR3 DNA reads TGTGCCAGCAGCTCCGGGACAGGGTCTTCGAAGGCTTTCTTT.

The chain employs TRBV2 and TRBJ1-2, with 7 bases aligning to TRBD1. Germline V gene sequence: CDR1 SNHLY, CDR2 FYNNEI. This CDR3 comprises 15 residues. J gave up 4 bases and V 8 bases, and 13 bases lay outside the gene matches. The chain's CDR3 is CASDGRGQRLYGYTF. The CDR3 region has the DNA TGTGCCAGCGACGGTCGGGGACAGAGGCTCTATGGCTACACCTTC.

This clone was seen a few times. This chain links TRBV27 with TRBJ2-5; D is uncertain. The CDR3 extends over 11 amino acids. The germline V gene encodes CDR1 MNHEY and CDR2 SMNVEV (reference sequence). V shed 4 bases and J shed 2 bases, with 2 bases lying between them. This CDR3 is CASSSQETQYF. The CDR3 bases are TGTGCCAGCAGTTCGCAAGAGACCCAGTACTTC.

DNA of the CDR3: TGTGCCAGCAGCGGTAGTGCTTCGGGCTACACCTTC. This sequence encodes CASSGSASGYTF. V gene TRBV7-3 combines with J gene TRBJ1-2; D remains unclear. Trimming left V 5 bases short and J 8 bases short, with 12 bases between. The germline gives CDR1 SGHTA, CDR2 FQGTGA. The CDR3 runs 12 residues.

This chain uses TRBV30 with TRBJ1-3; maybe TRBD1 (5 bases). This CDR3 spans 14 amino acids. CDR1 GTSNPN and CDR2 SVGIG come from the germline V gene (reference sequence). V dropped 2 bases and J dropped 4 bases, with 12 bases sitting between them. CDR3 DNA: TGTGCCTGGAGTCGGGCAGGGATGGGAAACACCATATATTTT. Amino acid sequence: CAWSRAGMGNTIYF.

The chain recombines TRBV7-8 with TRBJ1-5; TRBD1 might be the D (6 bases). Looked up from germline, CDR1 is SGHVS and CDR2 is FQNEAQ. Trimming left V 5 bases short and J 3 bases short, with 17 bases between. The CDR3 is 16 residues long. The CDR3 coding sequence is TGTGCCAGCAGCCGAGATCAGGGGCCGTTCAATCAGCCCCAGCATTTT. Its protein is CASSRDQGPFNQPQHF. Full variable domain (outside the CDR3, taken from reference TRBV7-8 and TRBJ1-5): GAGVSQSPRYKVAKRGQDVALRCDPISGHVSLFWYQQALGQGPEFLTYFQNEAQLDKSGLPSDRFFAERPEGSVSTLKIQRTQQEDSAVYLCASSRDQGPFNQPQHFGDGTRLSIL.

This clone turned up a few times. The J gene is TRBJ1-4, the V gene TRBV28; D uncertain. The germline gives CDR1 MDHEN, CDR2 SYDVKM. This CDR3 has 14 residues. V lost 6 bases and J lost 2, with 10 bases in between. The CDR3 DNA is TGTGCCAGCAGGGAGGGAGGGACTAATGAAAAACTGTTTTTT. Its protein product is CASREGGTNEKLFF.